The 20 T cell receptor beta chains presented below share a single source sample, sequenced in a study of human T cells and chemical hapten exposure. Unfractionated whole blood was the source of the extracted total RNA. TCRdb recomputed calls from the 5' RACE reads with MiXCR, one row per CDR3 protein. The table lists around 100,000 distinct CDR3 sequences, roughly 18% of them singletons, with 2.5% to 3% in the top ten. The receptor source for this set is a human donor in good health.

In this sample, this clonotype turned up a few times. The rearrangement joins TRBV6-6 to TRBJ2-7, with 7 bases lining up with TRBD2. This CDR3 has 15 residues. The V segment lost 3 bases and the J segment 6 bases; nucleotides outside the gene matches: 11. Per germline, CDR1 MNHNY and CDR2 SVGAGI (reference sequence). The DNA for the CDR3 is TGTGCCAGCAGTTATAGGCGGGAGCGCTCCGGCGAGCAGTACTTC. Translating gives CASSYRRERSGEQYF.

The CDR3 nucleotides read TGTGCCAGCAGTTCCCGGGACAGGGACTACGAGCAGTACTTC. The encoded protein is CASSSRDRDYEQYF. This chain joins TRBV5-4 and TRBJ2-7; TRBD1 matches 9 bases. There are 14 residues in the CDR3. The V gene end was trimmed by 5 bases and the J gene end by 3 bases; junction bases not matched to a gene: 6. The germline CDR1 and CDR2 sequences are SGHNT and YYREEE (reference sequence).

This clonotype was seen a few times. The rearrangement uses TRBV27 and TRBJ2-2; D perhaps matches TRBD2 (5 bases). The CDR3 extends over 15 amino acids. The germline gives CDR1 MNHEY, CDR2 SMNVEV (reference sequence). The V end was cut by 4 bases, the J end by 1 base, with 10 bases between. The CDR3 is CASSSSSGNTGELFF. The CDR3 bases are TGTGCCAGCAGTTCCTCCAGCGGGAACACCGGGGAGCTGTTTTTT.

This chain joins TRBV11-1 and TRBJ1-2; 7 nucleotides line up with TRBD1. Per germline, CDR1 SGHAT and CDR2 FQDESV (reference sequence). After removal of 4 bases from V and 9 bases from J, the junction contained 8 bases not matched to a gene. This CDR3 is 13 amino acids long. CDR3 loop: CASSYNRGQSYTF. The DNA of the CDR3 is TGTGCCAGCAGCTACAACAGGGGACAGAGCTACACCTTC.

This clonotype was picked up a small number of times. The chain recombines TRBV6-5 with TRBJ1-3; no clear D gene. The V gene's germline CDR1 is MNHEY and CDR2 SVGAGI. V lost 6 bases, J lost 0 bases, and 9 bases lay in between. The CDR3 is 14 residues long. The CDR3 spells CASSPGYSGNTIYF. CDR3 DNA sequence: TGTGCCAGCAGCCCGGGATACTCTGGAAACACCATATATTTT.

This rearrangement joins TRBV12-3 or TRBV12-4 to TRBJ2-1; D is undetermined. The CDR3 is 10 residues long. The V gene lost 5 bases and the J gene lost 7 bases, with 3 bases spanning the gap. The CDR3 here is CASSINEQFF. The CDR3 DNA reads as TGTGCCAGCAGTATTAATGAGCAGTTCTTC.

This rearrangement joins TRBV11-3 to TRBJ2-1; 7 nucleotides line up with TRBD1. Germline values: CDR1 SGHNT, CDR2 YENEEA. This CDR3 contains 14 residues. V was pared by 3 bases and J by 4 bases, with 3 bases of the junction left unmatched. CDR3 loop: CASSFGRGYNEQFF. DNA for the CDR3: TGTGCCAGCAGCTTCGGCAGGGGGTACAATGAGCAGTTCTTC.

The chain employs TRBV29-1 and TRBJ2-2; no definite D call. The CDR3 loop spans 14 amino acids. Trimming cost V 4 bases and J 1 base, with 10 bases left between them. Germline V gene lookup returns CDR1 SQVTM and CDR2 ANQGSEA. The CDR3 loop is CSVVPALNTGELFF. The DNA of the CDR3 is TGCAGCGTTGTTCCGGCTTTGAACACCGGGGAGCTGTTTTTT.

The J gene is TRBJ1-2, the V gene TRBV28, with unresolved D. CDR1 is MDHEN, CDR2 SYDVKM, per germline. V was clipped by 7 bases and J by 1 base, with 13 bases between them. The CDR3 has 14 residues. The CDR3 DNA follows: TGTGCCAGCATCCCCCATGCCGGTAACTATGGCTACACCTTC. Amino acid sequence: CASIPHAGNYGYTF.

The rearrangement joins TRBV27 to TRBJ2-4; D not resolved. The V and J ends lost 0 bases and 15 bases respectively, with 12 bases between them. The germline V gene encodes CDR1 MNHEY and CDR2 SMNVEV (reference sequence). CDR3 length: 12 amino acids. This CDR3 is CASSLSGQRWYF. For the CDR3, the DNA is TGTGCCAGCAGTTTATCCGGGCAGCGATGGTACTTC.

This clonotype has a count of ten or more. V usage is TRBV28 and J usage is TRBJ2-7; 8 bases match TRBD2. The length of the CDR3 is 13 residues. Unmatched junction bases numbered 5, after V lost 3 bases and J lost 7 bases. In germline, CDR1 is MDHEN, CDR2 SYDVKM. CDR3 in amino acids: CASSFPLAVEQYF. CDR3 nucleotides: TGTGCCAGCAGTTTCCCACTAGCGGTTGAGCAGTACTTC.

This clonotype has a handful of counts. V is TRBV5-1 and J is TRBJ2-7; D perhaps matches TRBD2 (5 bases). Trimming left V 2 bases short and J 4 bases short, with 13 bases between. Germline V gives CDR1 SGHRS, CDR2 YFSETQ. CDR3 length: 14 residues. The CDR3 loop is CASSLAPEGYEQYF. The CDR3 region has the DNA TGCGCCAGCAGCTTAGCTCCTGAGGGATACGAGCAGTACTTC.

This clonotype showed up just a few times. The chain has TRBV28 and TRBJ2-6; D remains unclear. V lost 3 bases to trimming and J lost 2 bases, with 2 bases between them. The CDR3 spans 13 residues. Germline V lookup: CDR1 MDHEN, CDR2 SYDVKM. In DNA, the CDR3 is TGTGCCAGCAGTTTCCCTGGGGCCAACGTCCTGACTTTC. This translates into CASSFPGANVLTF.

V is TRBV7-3 and J is TRBJ2-5, with D possibly TRBD1 on 6 matching bases. The CDR3 contains 15 residues. With 3 bases removed from V and 7 bases from J, the gap between germline ends came to 18 bases. Germline-derived CDR1 and CDR2 are SGHTA and FQGTGA. The CDR3 DNA is TGTGCCAGCAGCTTGACAGGATCCAGTCGGGGGACCCAGTACTTC. Amino acids: CASSLTGSSRGTQYF.

This clonotype was counted between two and nine times. V is TRBV6-6 and J is TRBJ1-1, with unresolved D. This CDR3 region has 12 residues. The V gene lost 7 bases and the J gene lost 7 bases, with 13 bases spanning the gap. Germline-derived CDR1 and CDR2 are MNHNY and SVGAGI (reference sequence). In nucleotides, the CDR3 is TGTGCCAGCACGACAACGTACCTTGAAGCTTTCTTT. The encoded protein is CASTTTYLEAFF.

In this sample, this clonotype turned up a few times. DNA of the CDR3: TGTGCCAGCAGTCAACCGGGACAGGGGAGGAGGGAGACCCAGTACTTC. Residues: CASSQPGQGRRETQYF. The V call is TRBV28, the J call TRBJ2-5; 10 nucleotides agree with TRBD1. Losses at the gene ends were 5 bases for V and 5 bases for J; bases not matched to a gene: 11. In germline, CDR1 is MDHEN, CDR2 SYDVKM. This CDR3 has 16 residues.

This clonotype was picked up a small number of times. DNA for the CDR3: TGTGCCTGGAGGGCCGGGACAGGTAACAATGAGCAGTTCTTC. Its translation: CAWRAGTGNNEQFF. The chain links TRBV30 to TRBJ2-1; the match to TRBD1 covers 8 bases. The CDR3 consists of 14 residues. Germline lookup yields CDR1 GTSNPN and CDR2 SVGIG (reference sequence). The ends lost 3 bases at V and 5 bases at J; junction bases unmatched: 6.

The table lists this clonotype with a few counts. The chain joins TRBV13 to TRBJ1-1; 8 positions agree with TRBD1. V lost 3 bases to trimming and J lost 3 bases; unmatched junction nucleotides: 3. This CDR3 has 14 amino acids. Germline V gene data show CDR1 as PRHDT and CDR2 as FYEKMQ (reference sequence). Here the CDR3 DNA reads TGTGCCAGCAGCTTGGACAGGGAGGACACTGAAGCTTTCTTT. This gives the protein CASSLDREDTEAFF.

This chain connects TRBV5-1 to TRBJ2-7; TRBD1 is a possible D gene (5 bases). Germline loops: CDR1 SGHRS, CDR2 YFSETQ. This CDR3 has 13 amino acids. The germline V and J ends were trimmed by 0 bases and 5 bases, with 9 bases remaining between them. The CDR3 protein is CASSLEGFNEQYF. DNA for the CDR3: TGCGCCAGCAGCTTGGAGGGGTTTAACGAGCAGTACTTC.

This clonotype was seen only a few times. This chain uses TRBV4-2 with TRBJ2-2; D gene unclear. Deletions cut 4 bases from V and 8 bases from J, with 11 bases between. The CDR3 is 13 residues long. Germline V gives CDR1 LGHNA, CDR2 YNFKEQ. For the CDR3, the DNA is TGTGCCAGCAGCCCGGAAGTCTGGGGGGAGCTGTTTTTT. Translated, it gives CASSPEVWGELFF.